This is a list of T cell receptor beta chains from one sample in a study of vaccination effects on CD4 cells after COVID-19. Data came from immunoSEQ multiplex PCR; TCRdb stores just in-frame clones and leaves some out. The table includes around 30,000 clones, around two thirds detected once. Antigen specificity for these receptors is unknown. The starting material was CD4+ T cells from PBMCs cultured without peptide, obtained before COVID-19 vaccination. The receptors were gathered from a human donor who received a COVID-19 vaccine. Both conserved end residues are part of each CDR3. The order of the fields is J gene, V gene, clone size, D gene, CDR3 protein, CDR3 DNA. A D gene is named only where the DNA matches it firmly. Clone size is shown for a subset of rows, as once, few, many or a class of expanded clone.

j_gene: TRBJ1-2; v_gene: TRBV5-6; abundance: NA; d_gene: NA; CDR3aa: CASSLDWGRGYTF; CDR3nt: TGTGCCAGCAGCTTGGATTGGGGAAGGGGCTACACCTTC
j_gene: TRBJ2-3; v_gene: TRBV27; abundance: once; d_gene: NA; CDR3aa: CASSHGGTQYF; CDR3nt: TGTGCCAGCAGTCATGGGGGTACGCAGTATTTT
j_gene: TRBJ1-1; v_gene: TRBV6-5; abundance: NA; d_gene: NA; CDR3aa: CASSYFPGGGQGEAFF; CDR3nt: TGTGCCAGCAGTTATTTCCCCGGGGGTGGTCAGGGTGAAGCTTTCTTT
j_gene: TRBJ2-1; v_gene: TRBV3-1/TRBV3-2; abundance: few; d_gene: NA; CDR3aa: CASSRLSGEQFF; CDR3nt: TGTGCCAGCAGCCGGCTGAGCGGTGAGCAGTTCTTC
j_gene: TRBJ1-6; v_gene: TRBV13; abundance: once; d_gene: TRBD1; CDR3aa: CASSYAVDRALSPLHF; CDR3nt: TGTGCCAGCAGCTATGCGGTGGACAGGGCTCTTTCACCCCTCCACTTT
j_gene: TRBJ1-1; v_gene: TRBV19; abundance: NA; d_gene: NA; CDR3aa: CASTTGGVNTEAFF; CDR3nt: TGTGCCAGTACCACGGGGGGCGTGAACACTGAAGCTTTCTTT
j_gene: TRBJ2-1; v_gene: TRBV5-1; abundance: NA; d_gene: TRBD2; CDR3aa: CASSKGTNSYNEQFF; CDR3nt: TGCGCCAGCAGCAAAGGGACTAACTCCTACAATGAGCAGTTCTTC
j_gene: TRBJ2-3; v_gene: TRBV6-4; abundance: NA; d_gene: TRBD2; CDR3aa: CASSPTSGATDTQYF; CDR3nt: TGTGCCAGCAGTCCGACTAGCGGGGCTACAGATACGCAGTATTTT
j_gene: TRBJ2-6; v_gene: TRBV14; abundance: NA; d_gene: NA; CDR3aa: CASSQLPPTYLSGANVLTF; CDR3nt: TGTGCCAGCAGCCAACTTCCGCCGACCTATCTCTCTGGGGCCAACGTCCTGACTTTC
j_gene: TRBJ2-7; v_gene: TRBV11-2; abundance: NA; d_gene: NA; CDR3aa: CASSLQSGYEQYF; CDR3nt: TGTGCCAGCAGCTTACAATCAGGGTACGAGCAGTACTTC
j_gene: TRBJ1-3; v_gene: TRBV18; abundance: NA; d_gene: TRBD1; CDR3aa: CASSEGASGNTIYF; CDR3nt: TGTGCCAGCTCGGAGGGGGCGTCTGGAAACACCATATATTTT
j_gene: TRBJ1-6; v_gene: TRBV14; abundance: NA; d_gene: TRBD1; CDR3aa: CASSHNRGGSPLHF; CDR3nt: TGTGCCAGCAGCCATAACAGGGGAGGCTCACCCCTCCACTTT
j_gene: TRBJ1-2; v_gene: TRBV25-1; abundance: NA; d_gene: TRBD1; CDR3aa: CASRRAGEQGANYGYTF; CDR3nt: TGTGCCAGCAGGAGAGCAGGGGAACAGGGGGCTAACTATGGCTACACCTTC
j_gene: TRBJ2-7; v_gene: TRBV19; abundance: NA; d_gene: NA; CDR3aa: CASSIDAGPGGYEQYF; CDR3nt: TGTGCCAGTAGTATAGACGCGGGGCCCGGGGGTTACGAGCAGTACTTC
j_gene: TRBJ2-7; v_gene: TRBV18; abundance: NA; d_gene: NA; CDR3aa: CASSPQGSYEQYF; CDR3nt: TGTGCCAGCTCTCCACAGGGTTCCTACGAGCAGTACTTC
j_gene: TRBJ1-2; v_gene: TRBV18; abundance: NA; d_gene: TRBD1; CDR3aa: CASSPTRGPQGGNYGYTF; CDR3nt: TGTGCCAGCTCACCAACGAGGGGACCACAGGGGGGAAACTATGGCTACACCTTC
j_gene: TRBJ2-7; v_gene: TRBV5-1; abundance: NA; d_gene: NA; CDR3aa: CASSQGGGSYEQYF; CDR3nt: TGCGCCAGCAGCCAGGGAGGAGGAAGCTACGAGCAGTACTTC
j_gene: TRBJ1-3; v_gene: TRBV15; abundance: NA; d_gene: TRBD1; CDR3aa: CATSRAMDRADTIYF; CDR3nt: TGTGCCACCAGCAGAGCCATGGACAGGGCGGACACCATATATTTT
j_gene: TRBJ2-5; v_gene: TRBV6-5; abundance: NA; d_gene: NA; CDR3aa: CASSPQETQYF; CDR3nt: TGTGCCAGCAGCCCCCAAGAGACCCAGTACTTC